This T cell receptor beta chain was recorded in a study of shared clonotypes between healthy human individuals. Whole-study results and caveats: In having few donors, the study represented limited genetic and exposure-history diversity.

The donor population consisted of healthy HIV-negative adults with no recent acute infections or vaccinations. The authors ran the assay at deep level. Some clones are missing from TCRdb's copy, which holds only in-frame ones; the method was immunoSEQ multiplex PCR. The sample yields about 560,000 clones, around three quarters seen once. V lost 3 bases, J lost 3 bases, and 9 bases lay in between. This CDR3 contains 13 residues. Germline CDR1 SGHNT, CDR2 YYREEE (reference sequence). About this clone: Antigen specificity is unknown.

This sequence originates from a woman in her forties in good health. Some clones in this sample may be carry-over from other donors' samples. This chain uses TRBV5-4 with TRBJ2-5; no clear D gene. The sequenced sample was PBMCs. CDR3 sequence reads: CASSSVAEETQYF. CDR3 DNA: TGTGCCAGCAGCTCAGTGGCTGAAGAGACCCAGTACTTC.